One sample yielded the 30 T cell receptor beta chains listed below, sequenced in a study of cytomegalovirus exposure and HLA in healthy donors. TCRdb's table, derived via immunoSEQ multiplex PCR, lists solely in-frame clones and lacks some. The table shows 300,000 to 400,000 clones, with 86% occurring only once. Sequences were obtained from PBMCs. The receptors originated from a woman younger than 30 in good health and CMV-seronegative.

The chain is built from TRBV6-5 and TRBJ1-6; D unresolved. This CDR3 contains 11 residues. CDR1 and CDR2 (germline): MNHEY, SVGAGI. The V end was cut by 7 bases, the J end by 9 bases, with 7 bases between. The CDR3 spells CASTNGSPLHF. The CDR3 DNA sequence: TGTGCCAGCACTAACGGTTCACCCCTCCACTTT.

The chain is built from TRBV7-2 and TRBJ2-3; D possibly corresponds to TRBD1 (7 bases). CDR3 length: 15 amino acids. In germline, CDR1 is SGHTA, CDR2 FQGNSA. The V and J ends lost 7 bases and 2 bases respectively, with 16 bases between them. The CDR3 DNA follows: TGTGCCAGCATCCAGGGGGGCGGGATCACAGATACGCAGTATTTT. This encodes CASIQGGGITDTQYF.

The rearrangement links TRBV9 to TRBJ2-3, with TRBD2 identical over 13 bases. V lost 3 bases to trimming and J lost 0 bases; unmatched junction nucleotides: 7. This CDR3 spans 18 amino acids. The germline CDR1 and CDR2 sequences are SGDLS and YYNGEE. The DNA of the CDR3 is TGTGCCAGCAGCGAGCGGACTAGCGGGAGTCCTAGCACAGATACGCAGTATTTT. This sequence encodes CASSERTSGSPSTDTQYF.

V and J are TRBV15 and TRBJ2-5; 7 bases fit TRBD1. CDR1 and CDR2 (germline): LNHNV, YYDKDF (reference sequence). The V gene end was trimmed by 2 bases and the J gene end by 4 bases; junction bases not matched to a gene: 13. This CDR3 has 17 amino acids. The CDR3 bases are TGTGCCACCAGCAGATCCTCGGACAGGCTCTGGGGAGAGACCCAGTACTTC. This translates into CATSRSSDRLWGETQYF.

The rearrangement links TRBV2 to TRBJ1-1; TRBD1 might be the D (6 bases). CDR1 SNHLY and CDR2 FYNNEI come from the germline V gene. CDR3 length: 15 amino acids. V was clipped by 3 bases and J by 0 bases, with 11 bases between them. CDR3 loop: CASSDVRGMNTEAFF. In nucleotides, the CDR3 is TGTGCCAGCAGTGATGTAAGGGGGATGAACACTGAAGCTTTCTTT.

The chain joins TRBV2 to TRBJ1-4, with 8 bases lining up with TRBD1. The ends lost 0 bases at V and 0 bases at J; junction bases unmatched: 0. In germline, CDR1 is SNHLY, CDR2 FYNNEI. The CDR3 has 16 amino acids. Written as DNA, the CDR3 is TGTGCCAGCAGTGAAGCACAGGGGGCAACTAATGAAAAACTGTTTTTT. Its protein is CASSEAQGATNEKLFF. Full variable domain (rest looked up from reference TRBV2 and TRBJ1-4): EPEVTQTPSHQVTQMGQEVILRCVPISNHLYFYWYRQILGQKVEFLVSFYNNEISEKSEIFDDQFSVERPDGSNFTLKIRSTKLEDSAMYFCASSEAQGATNEKLFFGSGTQLSVL.

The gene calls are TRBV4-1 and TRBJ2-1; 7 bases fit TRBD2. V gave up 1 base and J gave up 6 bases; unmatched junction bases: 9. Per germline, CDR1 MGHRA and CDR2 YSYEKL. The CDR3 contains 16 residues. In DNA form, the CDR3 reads TGCGCCAGCAGCCAAGGCGTGGCGGGGGAGGGCAATGAGCAGTTCTTC. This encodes CASSQGVAGEGNEQFF.

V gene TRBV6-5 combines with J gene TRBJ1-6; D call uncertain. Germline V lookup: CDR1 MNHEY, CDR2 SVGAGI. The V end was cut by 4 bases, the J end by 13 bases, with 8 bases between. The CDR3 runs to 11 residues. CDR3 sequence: CASSSPGPLHF. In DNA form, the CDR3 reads TGTGCCAGCAGTTCCCCGGGGCCCCTCCACTTT.

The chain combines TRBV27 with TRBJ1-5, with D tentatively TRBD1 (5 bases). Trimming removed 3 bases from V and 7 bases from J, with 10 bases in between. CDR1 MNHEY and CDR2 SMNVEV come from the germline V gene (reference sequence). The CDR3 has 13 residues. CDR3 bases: TGTGCCAGCAGTTTTCAGTGGGGCCAGCCCCAGCATTTT. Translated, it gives CASSFQWGQPQHF.

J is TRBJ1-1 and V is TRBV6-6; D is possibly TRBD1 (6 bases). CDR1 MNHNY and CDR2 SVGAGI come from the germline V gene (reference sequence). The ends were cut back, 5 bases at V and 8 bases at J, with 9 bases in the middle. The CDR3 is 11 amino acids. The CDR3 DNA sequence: TGTGCCAGCAGTGACGACAGGGAAGCTTTCTTT. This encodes CASSDDREAFF.

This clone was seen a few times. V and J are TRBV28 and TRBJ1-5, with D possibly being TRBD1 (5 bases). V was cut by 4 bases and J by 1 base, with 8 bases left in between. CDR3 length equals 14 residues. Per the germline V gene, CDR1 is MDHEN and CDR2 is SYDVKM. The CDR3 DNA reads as TGTGCCAGCAGTTACCGGGGGAGCAATCAGCCCCAGCATTTT. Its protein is CASSYRGSNQPQHF.

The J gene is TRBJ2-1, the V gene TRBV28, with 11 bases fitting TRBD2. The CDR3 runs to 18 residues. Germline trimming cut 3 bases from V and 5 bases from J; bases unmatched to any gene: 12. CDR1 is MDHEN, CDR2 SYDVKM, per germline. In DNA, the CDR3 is TGTGCCAGCAGTTTCCCGACTAGCGGGAAGGAGAGTAACAATGAGCAGTTCTTC. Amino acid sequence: CASSFPTSGKESNNEQFF.

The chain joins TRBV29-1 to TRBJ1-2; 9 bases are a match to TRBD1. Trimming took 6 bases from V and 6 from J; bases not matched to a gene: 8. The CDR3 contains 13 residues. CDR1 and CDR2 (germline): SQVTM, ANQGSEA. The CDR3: CSVGQGQSHGYTF. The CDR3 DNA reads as TGCAGCGTGGGACAGGGACAGTCTCATGGCTACACCTTC. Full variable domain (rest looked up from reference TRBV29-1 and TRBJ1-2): SAVISQKPSRDICQRGTSLTIQCQVDSQVTMMFWYRQQPGQSLTLIATANQGSEATYESGFVIDKFPISRPNLTFSTLTVSNMSPEDSSIYLCSVGQGQSHGYTFGSGTRLTVV.

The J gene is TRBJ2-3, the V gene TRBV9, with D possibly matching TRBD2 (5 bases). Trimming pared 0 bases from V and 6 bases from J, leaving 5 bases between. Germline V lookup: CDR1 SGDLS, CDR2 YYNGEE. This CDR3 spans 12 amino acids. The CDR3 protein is CASSVGRDTQYF. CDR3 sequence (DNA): TGTGCCAGCAGCGTAGGGAGGGATACGCAGTATTTT. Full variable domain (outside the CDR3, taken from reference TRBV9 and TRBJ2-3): DSGVTQTPKHLITATGQRVTLRCSPRSGDLSVYWYQQSLDQGLQFLIQYYNGEERAKGNILERFSAQQFPDLHSELNLSSLELGDSALYFCASSVGRDTQYFGPGTRLTVL.

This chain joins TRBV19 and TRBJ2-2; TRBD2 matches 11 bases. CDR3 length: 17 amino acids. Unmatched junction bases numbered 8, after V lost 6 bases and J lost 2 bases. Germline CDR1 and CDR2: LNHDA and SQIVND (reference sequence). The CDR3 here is CASRLAGVERNTGELFF. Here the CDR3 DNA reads TGTGCCAGTAGACTAGCGGGAGTCGAAAGAAACACCGGGGAGCTGTTTTTT.

The CDR3: CASSEEGATDTQYF. CDR3 nucleotide sequence: TGTGCCAGCAGTGAGGAGGGGGCAACAGATACGCAGTATTTT. This chain links TRBV25-1 with TRBJ2-3; TRBD1 might be the D (7 bases). Trimming cost V 3 bases and J 3 bases, with 10 bases left between them. The CDR3 extends over 14 amino acids. Germline CDR1 MGHDK, CDR2 SYGVNS.

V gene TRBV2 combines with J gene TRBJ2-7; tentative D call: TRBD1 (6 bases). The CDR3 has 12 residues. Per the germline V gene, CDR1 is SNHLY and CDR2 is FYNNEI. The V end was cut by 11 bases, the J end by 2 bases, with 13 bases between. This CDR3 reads CAGRTETYEQYF. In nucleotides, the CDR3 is TGTGCCGGACGGACAGAGACCTACGAGCAGTACTTC.

The CDR3 region has the DNA TGTGCCAGCAGCTGGCGGAGGACAGGGGAGAAGCAGTACTTC. This translates into CASSWRRTGEKQYF. The J gene is TRBJ2-7, the V gene TRBV5-8, with 9 bases fitting TRBD1. This CDR3 comprises 14 residues. J lost 8 bases, V lost 3 bases, and 9 bases had no gene match. Germline CDR1 SGHTS, CDR2 YDEGEE.

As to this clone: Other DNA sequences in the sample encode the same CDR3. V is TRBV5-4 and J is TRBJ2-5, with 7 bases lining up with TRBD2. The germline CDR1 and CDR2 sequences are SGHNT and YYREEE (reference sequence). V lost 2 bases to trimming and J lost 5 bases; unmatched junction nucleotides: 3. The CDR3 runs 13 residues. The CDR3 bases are TGTGCCAGCAGCTTAAGGGGAGGGGAGACCCAGTACTTC. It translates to CASSLRGGETQYF.

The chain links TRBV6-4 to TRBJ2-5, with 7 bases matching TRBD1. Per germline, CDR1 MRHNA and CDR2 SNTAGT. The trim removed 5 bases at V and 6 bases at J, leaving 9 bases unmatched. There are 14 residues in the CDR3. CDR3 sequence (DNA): TGTGCCAGCAGTCCCACAGGGGTGAATAAGACCCAGTACTTC. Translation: CASSPTGVNKTQYF.

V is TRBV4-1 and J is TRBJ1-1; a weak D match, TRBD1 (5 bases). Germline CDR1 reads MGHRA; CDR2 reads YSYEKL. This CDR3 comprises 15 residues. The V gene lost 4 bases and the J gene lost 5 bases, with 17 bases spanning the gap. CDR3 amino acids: CASSPWGGQATEAFF. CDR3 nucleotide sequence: TGCGCCAGCAGCCCCTGGGGGGGTCAGGCGACTGAAGCTTTCTTT.

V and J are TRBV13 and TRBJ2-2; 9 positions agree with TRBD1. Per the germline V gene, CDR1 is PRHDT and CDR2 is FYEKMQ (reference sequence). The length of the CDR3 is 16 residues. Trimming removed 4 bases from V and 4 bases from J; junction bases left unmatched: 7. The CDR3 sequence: CASSYGTGSSTGELFF. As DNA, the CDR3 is TGTGCCAGCAGCTACGGGACAGGGTCCAGCACCGGGGAGCTGTTTTTT.

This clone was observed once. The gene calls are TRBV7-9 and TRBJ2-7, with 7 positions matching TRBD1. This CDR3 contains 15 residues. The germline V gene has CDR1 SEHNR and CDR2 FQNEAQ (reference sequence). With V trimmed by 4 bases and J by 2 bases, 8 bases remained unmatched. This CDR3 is CASSSDRELTYEQYF. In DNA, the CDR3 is TGTGCCAGCAGCTCTGACAGGGAACTAACCTACGAGCAGTACTTC.

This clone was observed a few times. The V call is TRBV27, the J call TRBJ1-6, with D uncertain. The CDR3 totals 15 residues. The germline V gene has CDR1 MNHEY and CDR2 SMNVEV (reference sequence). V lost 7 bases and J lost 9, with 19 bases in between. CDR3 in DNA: TGTGCCAGCACCCCCGGGAGACACGCTGTTTCACCCCTCCACTTT. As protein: CASTPGRHAVSPLHF.

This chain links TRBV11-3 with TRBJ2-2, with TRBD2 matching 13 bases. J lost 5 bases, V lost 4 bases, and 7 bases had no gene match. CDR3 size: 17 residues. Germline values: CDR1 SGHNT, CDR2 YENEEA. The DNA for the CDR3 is TGTGCCAGCAGCTCCCCCGAGGGACTAGCGGGGACCGGGGAGCTGTTTTTT. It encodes CASSSPEGLAGTGELFF.

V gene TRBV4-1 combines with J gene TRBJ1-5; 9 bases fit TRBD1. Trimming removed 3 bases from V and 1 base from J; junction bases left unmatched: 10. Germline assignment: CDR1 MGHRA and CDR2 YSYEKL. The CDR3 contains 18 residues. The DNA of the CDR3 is TGCGCCAGCAGCCAGACCCCCACCGGGACAGGGAGCAATCAGCCCCAGCATTTT. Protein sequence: CASSQTPTGTGSNQPQHF.

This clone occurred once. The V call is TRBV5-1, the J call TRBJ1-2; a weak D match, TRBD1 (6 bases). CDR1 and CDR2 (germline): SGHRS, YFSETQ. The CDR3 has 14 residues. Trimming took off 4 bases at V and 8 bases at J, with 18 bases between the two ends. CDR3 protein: CASSPRDGGGGYTF. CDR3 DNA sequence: TGCGCCAGCAGCCCCAGGGATGGGGGCGGCGGCTACACCTTC.

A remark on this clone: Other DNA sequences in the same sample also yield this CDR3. In nucleotides, the CDR3 is TGTGCCAGCTCCCCAGGTCGGTCCACAGATACGCAGTATTTT. It codes for CASSPGRSTDTQYF. The chain joins TRBV18 to TRBJ2-3; D not resolved. Trimming left V 6 bases short and J 2 bases short, with 12 bases between. Per the germline V gene, CDR1 is KGHSH and CDR2 is LQKENI. The CDR3 runs 14 residues. The whole variable domain, remainder taken from reference TRBV18 and TRBJ2-3, is NAGVMQNPRHLVRRRGQEARLRCSPMKGHSHVYWYRQLPEEGLKFMVYLQKENIIDESGMPKERFSAEFPKEGPSILRIQQVVRGDSAAYFCASSPGRSTDTQYFGPGTRLTVL.

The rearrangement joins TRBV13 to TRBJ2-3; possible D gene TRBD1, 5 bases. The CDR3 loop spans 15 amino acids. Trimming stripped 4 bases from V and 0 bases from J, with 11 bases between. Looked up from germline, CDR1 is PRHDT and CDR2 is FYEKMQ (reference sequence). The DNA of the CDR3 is TGTGCCAGCAGCTCGTCTCAGGGCAGCACAGATACGCAGTATTTT. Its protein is CASSSSQGSTDTQYF.

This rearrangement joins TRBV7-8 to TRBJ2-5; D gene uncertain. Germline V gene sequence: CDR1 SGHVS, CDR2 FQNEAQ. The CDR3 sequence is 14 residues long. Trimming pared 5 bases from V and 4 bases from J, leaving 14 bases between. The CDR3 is CASSHTQPGETQYF. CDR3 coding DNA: TGTGCCAGCAGCCATACTCAACCCGGAGAGACCCAGTACTTC.